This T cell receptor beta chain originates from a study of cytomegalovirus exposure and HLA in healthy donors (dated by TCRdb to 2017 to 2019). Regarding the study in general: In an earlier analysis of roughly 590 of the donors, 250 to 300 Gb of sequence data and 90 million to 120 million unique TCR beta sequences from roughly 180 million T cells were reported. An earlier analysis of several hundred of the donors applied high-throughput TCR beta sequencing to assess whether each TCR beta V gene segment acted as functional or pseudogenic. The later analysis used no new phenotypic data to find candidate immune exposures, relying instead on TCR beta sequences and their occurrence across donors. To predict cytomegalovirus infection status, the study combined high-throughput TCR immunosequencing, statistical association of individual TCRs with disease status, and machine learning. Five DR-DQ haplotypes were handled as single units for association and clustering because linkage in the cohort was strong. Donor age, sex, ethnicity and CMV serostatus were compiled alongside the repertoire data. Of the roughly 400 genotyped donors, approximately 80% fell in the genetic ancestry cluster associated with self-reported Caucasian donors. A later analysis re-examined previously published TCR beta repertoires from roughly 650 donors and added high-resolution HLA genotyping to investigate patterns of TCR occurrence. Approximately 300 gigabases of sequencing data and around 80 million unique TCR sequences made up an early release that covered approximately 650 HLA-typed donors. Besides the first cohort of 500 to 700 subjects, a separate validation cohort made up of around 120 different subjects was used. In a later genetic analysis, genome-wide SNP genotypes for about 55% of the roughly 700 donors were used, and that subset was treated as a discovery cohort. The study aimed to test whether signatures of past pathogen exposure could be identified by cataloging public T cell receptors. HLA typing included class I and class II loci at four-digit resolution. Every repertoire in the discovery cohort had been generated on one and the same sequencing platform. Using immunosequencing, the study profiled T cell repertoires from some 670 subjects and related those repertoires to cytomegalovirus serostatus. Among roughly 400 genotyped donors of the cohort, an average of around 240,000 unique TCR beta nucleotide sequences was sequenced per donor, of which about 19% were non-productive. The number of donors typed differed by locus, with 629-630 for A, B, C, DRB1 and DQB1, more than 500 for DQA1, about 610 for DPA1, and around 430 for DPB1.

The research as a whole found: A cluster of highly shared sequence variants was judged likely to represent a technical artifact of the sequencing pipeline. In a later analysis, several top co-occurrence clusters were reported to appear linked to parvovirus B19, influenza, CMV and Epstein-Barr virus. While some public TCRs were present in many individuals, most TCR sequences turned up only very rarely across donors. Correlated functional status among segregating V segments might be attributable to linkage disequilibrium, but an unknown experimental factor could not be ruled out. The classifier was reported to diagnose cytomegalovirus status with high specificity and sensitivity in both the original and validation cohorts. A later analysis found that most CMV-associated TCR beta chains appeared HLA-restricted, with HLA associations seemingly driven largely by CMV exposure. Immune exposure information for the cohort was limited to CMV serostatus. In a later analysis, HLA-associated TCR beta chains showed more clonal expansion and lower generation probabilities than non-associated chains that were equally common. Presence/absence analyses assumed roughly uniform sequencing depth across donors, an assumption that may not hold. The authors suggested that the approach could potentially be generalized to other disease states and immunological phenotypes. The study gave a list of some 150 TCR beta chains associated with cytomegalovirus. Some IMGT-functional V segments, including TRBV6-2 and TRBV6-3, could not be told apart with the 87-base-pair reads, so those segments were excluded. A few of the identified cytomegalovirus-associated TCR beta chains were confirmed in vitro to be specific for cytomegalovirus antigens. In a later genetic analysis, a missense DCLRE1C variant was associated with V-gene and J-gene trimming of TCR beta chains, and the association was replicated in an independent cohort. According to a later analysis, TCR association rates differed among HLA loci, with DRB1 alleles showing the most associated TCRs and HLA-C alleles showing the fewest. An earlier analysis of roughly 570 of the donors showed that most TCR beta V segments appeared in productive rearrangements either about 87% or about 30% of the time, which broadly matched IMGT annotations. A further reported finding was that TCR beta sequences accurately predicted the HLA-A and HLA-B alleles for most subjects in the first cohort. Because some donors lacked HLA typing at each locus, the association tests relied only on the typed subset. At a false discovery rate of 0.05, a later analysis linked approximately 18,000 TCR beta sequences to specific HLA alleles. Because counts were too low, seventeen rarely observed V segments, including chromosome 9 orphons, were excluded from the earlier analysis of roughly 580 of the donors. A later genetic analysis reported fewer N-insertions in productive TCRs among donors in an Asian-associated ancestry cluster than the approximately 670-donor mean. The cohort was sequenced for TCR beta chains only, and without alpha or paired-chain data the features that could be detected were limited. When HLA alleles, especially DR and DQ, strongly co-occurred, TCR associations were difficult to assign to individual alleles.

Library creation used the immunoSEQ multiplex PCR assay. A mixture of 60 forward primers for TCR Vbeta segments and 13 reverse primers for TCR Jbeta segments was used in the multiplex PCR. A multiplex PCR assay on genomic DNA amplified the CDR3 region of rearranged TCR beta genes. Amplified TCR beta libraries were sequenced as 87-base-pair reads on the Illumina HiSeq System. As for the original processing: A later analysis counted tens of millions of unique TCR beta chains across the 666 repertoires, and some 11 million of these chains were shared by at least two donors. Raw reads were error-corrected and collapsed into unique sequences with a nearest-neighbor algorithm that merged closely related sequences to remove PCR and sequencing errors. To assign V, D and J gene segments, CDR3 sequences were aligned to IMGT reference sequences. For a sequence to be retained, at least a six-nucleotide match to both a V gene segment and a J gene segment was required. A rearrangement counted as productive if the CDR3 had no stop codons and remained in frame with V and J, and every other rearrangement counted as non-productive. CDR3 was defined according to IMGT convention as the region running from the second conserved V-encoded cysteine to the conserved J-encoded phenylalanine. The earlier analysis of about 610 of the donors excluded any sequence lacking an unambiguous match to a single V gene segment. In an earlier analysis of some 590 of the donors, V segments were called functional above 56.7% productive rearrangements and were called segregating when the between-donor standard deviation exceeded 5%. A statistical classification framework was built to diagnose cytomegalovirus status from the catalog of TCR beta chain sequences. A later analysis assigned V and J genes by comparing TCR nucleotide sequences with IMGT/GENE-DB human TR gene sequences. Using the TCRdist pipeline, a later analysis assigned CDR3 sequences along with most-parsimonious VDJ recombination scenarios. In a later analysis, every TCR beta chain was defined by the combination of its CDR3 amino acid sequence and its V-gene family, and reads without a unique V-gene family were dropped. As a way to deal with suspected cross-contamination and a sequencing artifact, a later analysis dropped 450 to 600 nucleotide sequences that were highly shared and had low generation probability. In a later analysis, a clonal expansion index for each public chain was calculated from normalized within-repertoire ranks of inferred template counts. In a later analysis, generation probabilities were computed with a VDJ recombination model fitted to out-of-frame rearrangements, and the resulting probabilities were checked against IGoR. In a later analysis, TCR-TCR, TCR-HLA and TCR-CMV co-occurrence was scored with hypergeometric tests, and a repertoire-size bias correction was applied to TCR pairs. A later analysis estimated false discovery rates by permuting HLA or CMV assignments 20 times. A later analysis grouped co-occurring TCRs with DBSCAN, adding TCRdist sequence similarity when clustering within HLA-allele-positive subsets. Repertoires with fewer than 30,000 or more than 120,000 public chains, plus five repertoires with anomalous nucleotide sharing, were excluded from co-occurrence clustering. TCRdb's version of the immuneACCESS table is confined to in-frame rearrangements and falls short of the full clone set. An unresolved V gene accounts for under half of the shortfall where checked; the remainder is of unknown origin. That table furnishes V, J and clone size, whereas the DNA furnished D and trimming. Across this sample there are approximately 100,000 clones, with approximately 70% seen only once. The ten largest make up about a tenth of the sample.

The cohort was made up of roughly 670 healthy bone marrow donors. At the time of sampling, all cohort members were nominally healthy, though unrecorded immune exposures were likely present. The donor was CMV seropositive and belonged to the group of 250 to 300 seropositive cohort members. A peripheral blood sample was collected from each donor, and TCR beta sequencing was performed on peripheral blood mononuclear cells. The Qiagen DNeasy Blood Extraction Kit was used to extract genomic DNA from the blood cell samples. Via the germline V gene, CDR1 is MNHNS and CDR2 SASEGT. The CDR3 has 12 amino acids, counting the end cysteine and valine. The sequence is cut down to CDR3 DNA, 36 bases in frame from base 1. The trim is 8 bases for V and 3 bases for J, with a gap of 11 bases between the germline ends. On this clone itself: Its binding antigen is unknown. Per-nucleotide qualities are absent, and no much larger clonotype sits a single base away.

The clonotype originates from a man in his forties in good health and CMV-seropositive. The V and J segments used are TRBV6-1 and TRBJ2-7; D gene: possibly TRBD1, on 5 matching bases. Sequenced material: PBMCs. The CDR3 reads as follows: CASGVQGYEQYV. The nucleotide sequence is TGTGCCAGCGGAGTCCAGGGCTACGAGCAGTACGTC.